This T cell receptor beta chain emerged from a study of blood T cells in healthy people across ages. The study's findings and limits: Estimated diversity across one million T cells was deemed an underestimate.

The ends were cut back, 2 bases at V and 4 bases at J, with 7 bases in the middle. Germline values: CDR1 MGHRA, CDR2 YSYEKL. There are 13 residues in the CDR3. To note about this clonotype: Antigen: not known.

Then a second PCR, running about 7 to 11 cycles, was carried out with a sample-barcoded 5' primer and a J-beta primer mix. TCRdb fed the 5' RACE reads into MiXCR, producing one record per CDR3 protein. The sample consists of about 1,400,000 distinct CDR3 sequences, approximately 59% of them appearing once. The specimen was blood. This clonotype was obtained from a man between 18 and 35 years old in good health. The chain combines TRBV4-1 with TRBJ2-3; no clear D gene. CDR3 sequence (DNA): TGCGCCAGCAGCCAAAGGACGGCAGATACGCAGTATTTT. It encodes CASSQRTADTQYF.